This record concerns one T cell receptor beta chain sequence. Its antigen remains unidentified. It was into CD45RA+ naive and CD45RA-negative memory subsets that the CD4+ cells were split. The germline CDR1 and CDR2 sequences are SGHRS and YFSETQ. V was clipped by 2 bases and J by 8 bases; unmatched bases: 5. The CDR3 covers 15 residues. An assay was performed, and its level was deep. The protocol was immunoSEQ multiplex PCR, while the TCRdb copy is restricted to in-frame clones and leaves out a portion. The sample includes more than 2 million clones, roughly 95% of them seen just once. The sample belongs to a study of shared clonotypes between healthy human individuals. Study-wide points: Among the subsets, naive ones generally showed larger estimated richness than memory ones.

The rearrangement uses TRBV5-1 and TRBJ1-6, with 9 nucleotides matching TRBD1. Sequenced input: naive CD4+ T cells sorted from blood. Subset of the sample: CD45RA+ positively selected. This TCR derives from a man aged 18 to 29 in good health. The CDR3 region is CASSLRTGEDSPLHF. CDR3 nucleotide sequence: TGCGCCAGCAGCTTAAGGACAGGGGAAGATTCACCCCTCCACTTT.